This note documents a single T cell receptor (beta chain) sequence. Its matching antigen is unknown. This sample is drawn from a study of shared clonotypes between healthy human individuals. Study outcomes and limitations: Generation probabilities were higher for clonotypes shared across all four sorted-subset donors than for unshared ones.

Sequencing was performed with immunoSEQ multiplex PCR; in TCRdb, only in-frame clones are kept and a portion is missing. Here the sample spans approximately 2.3 million clones, more than 85% being singletons. Germline lookup yields CDR1 LNHDA and CDR2 SQIVND (reference sequence). This CDR3 contains 16 residues. J gave up 7 bases and V 3 bases, and 11 bases lay outside the gene matches. The sequenced material came from naive CD4+ T cells from PBMCs. As to subset: CD45RA+ positively selected. The J gene is TRBJ2-3, the V gene TRBV19; 9 positions agree with TRBD2. The TCR originated in a man in his late teens or twenties in good health. Some clones in this sample may be carry-over from other donors' samples. DNA for the CDR3: TGTGCCAGTAGTATTATAGCGGGGGAGGGAACTTATACGCAGTATTTT. Translation: CASSIIAGEGTYTQYF.